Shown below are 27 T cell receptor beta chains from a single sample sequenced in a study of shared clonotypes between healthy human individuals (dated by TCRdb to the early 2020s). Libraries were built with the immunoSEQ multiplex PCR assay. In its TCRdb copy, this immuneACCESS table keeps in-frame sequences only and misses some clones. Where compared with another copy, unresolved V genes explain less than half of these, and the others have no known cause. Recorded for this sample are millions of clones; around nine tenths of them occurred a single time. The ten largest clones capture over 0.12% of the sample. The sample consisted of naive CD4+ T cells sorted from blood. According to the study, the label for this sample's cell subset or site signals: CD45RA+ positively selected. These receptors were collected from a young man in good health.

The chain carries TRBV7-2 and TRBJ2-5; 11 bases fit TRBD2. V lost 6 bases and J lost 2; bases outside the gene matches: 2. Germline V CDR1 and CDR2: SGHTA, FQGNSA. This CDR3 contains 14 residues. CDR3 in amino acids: CASRLAGGQETQYF. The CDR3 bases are TGTGCCAGCAGGCTAGCGGGAGGACAAGAGACCCAGTACTTC.

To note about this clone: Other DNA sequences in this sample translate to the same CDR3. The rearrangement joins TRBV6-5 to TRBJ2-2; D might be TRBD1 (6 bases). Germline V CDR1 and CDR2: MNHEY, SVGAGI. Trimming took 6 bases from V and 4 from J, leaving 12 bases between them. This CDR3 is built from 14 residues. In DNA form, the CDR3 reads TGTGCCAGCAGACAGGGCAGCCGCACCGGGGAGCTGTTTTTT. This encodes CASRQGSRTGELFF.

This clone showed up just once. As DNA, the CDR3 is TGTGCCAGCAAAATGGGACGTTTTGAGGTTGGCTACACCTTC. It is translated as CASKMGRFEVGYTF. The rearrangement links TRBV28 to TRBJ1-2, with D perhaps matching TRBD1 (5 bases). The germline CDR1 and CDR2 sequences are MDHEN and SYDVKM. The V end was cut by 7 bases, the J end by 7 bases, with 19 bases between. The length of the CDR3 is 14 residues.

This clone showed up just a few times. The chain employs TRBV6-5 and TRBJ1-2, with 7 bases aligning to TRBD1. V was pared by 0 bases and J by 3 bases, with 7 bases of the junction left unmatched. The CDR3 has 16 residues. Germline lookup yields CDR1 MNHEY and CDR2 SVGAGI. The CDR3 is CASSYSIPGQHYGYTF. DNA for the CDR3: TGTGCCAGCAGTTACTCGATACCGGGACAGCACTATGGCTACACCTTC.

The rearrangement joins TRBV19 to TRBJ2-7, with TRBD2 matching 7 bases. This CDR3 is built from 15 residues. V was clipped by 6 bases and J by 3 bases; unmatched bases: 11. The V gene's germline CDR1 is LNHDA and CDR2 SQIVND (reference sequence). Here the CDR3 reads CASRKTGTNHYEQYF. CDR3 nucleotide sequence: TGTGCCAGTAGAAAAACCGGGACTAATCACTACGAGCAGTACTTC.

CDR3 nucleotide sequence: TGTGCCAGCAGTGGCCCCAGGGCCGGCGAGCAGTACTTC. Translation gives CASSGPRAGEQYF. The chain employs TRBV6-1 and TRBJ2-7, with D tentatively TRBD1 (5 bases). V lost 4 bases, J lost 6 bases, and 13 bases lay in between. Germline loops: CDR1 MNHNS, CDR2 SASEGT. The CDR3 length is 13 residues.

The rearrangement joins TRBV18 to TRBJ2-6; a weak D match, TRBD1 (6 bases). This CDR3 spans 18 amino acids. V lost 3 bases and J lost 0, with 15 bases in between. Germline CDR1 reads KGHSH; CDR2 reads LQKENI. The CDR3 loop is CASSPPGQTFSGANVLTF. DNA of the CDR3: TGTGCCAGCTCACCTCCGGGACAAACGTTCTCTGGGGCCAACGTCCTGACTTTC.

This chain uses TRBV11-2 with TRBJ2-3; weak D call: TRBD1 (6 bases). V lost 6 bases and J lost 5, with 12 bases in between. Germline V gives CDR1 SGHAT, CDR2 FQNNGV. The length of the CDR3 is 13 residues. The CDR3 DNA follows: TGTGCCAGCAGGCGGACAGTGCAAGATACGCAGTATTTT. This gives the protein CASRRTVQDTQYF. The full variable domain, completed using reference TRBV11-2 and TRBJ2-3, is EAGVAQSPRYKIIEKRQSVAFWCNPISGHATLYWYQQILGQGPKLLIQFQNNGVVDDSQLPKDRFSAERLKGVDSTLKIQPAKLEDSAVYLCASRRTVQDTQYFGPGTRLTVL.

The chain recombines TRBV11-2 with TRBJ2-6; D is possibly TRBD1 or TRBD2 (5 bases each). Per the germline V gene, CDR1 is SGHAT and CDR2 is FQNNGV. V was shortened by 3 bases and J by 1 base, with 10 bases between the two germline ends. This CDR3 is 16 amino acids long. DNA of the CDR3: TGTGCCAGCAGCTTGGGGGATCTATCTGGGGCCAACGTCCTGACTTTC. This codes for CASSLGDLSGANVLTF.

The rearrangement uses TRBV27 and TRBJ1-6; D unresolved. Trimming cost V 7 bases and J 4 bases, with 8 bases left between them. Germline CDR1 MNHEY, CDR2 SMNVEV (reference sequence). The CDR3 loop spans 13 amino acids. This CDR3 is CASNGDYNSPLHF. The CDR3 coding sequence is TGTGCCAGCAACGGAGATTATAATTCACCCCTCCACTTT.

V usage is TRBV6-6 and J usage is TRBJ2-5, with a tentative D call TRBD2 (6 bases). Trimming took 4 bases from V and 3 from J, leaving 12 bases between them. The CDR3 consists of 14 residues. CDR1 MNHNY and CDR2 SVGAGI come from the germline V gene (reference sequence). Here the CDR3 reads CASSSYVAEETQYF. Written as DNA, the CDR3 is TGTGCCAGCAGTTCCTACGTAGCGGAAGAGACCCAGTACTTC.

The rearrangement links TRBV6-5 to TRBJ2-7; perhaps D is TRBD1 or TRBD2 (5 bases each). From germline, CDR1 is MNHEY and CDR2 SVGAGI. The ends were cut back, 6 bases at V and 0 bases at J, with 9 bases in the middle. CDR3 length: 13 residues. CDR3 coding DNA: TGTGCCAGCAGCCAGGGAGTCTCCTACGAGCAGTACTTC. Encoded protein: CASSQGVSYEQYF.

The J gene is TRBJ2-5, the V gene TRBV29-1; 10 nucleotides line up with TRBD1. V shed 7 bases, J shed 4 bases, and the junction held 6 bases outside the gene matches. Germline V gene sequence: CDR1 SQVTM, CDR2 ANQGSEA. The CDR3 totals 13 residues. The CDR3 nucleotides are TGCAGCGCCGGACAGGGGGTTACAGAGACCCAGTACTTC. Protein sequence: CSAGQGVTETQYF.

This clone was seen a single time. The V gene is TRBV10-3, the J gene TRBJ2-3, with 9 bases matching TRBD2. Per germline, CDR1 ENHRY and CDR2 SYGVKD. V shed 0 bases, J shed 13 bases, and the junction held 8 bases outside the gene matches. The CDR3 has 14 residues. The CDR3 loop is CAISESAGGRSEYF. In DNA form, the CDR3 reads TGTGCCATCAGTGAGTCAGCGGGAGGCCGATCGGAGTATTTT.

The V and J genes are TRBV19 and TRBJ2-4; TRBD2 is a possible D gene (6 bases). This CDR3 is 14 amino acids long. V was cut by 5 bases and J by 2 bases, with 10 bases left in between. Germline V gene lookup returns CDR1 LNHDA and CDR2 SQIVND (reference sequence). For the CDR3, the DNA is TGTGCCAGTAGTCGGGGGAATCCCAAAAACATTCAGTACTTC. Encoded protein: CASSRGNPKNIQYF.

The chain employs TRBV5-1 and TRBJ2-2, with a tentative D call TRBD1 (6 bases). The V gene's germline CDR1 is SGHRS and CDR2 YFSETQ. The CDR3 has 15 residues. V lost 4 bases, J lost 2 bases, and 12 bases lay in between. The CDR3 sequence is CASSPSGANTGELFF. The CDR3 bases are TGCGCCAGCAGCCCATCAGGGGCCAACACCGGGGAGCTGTTTTTT.

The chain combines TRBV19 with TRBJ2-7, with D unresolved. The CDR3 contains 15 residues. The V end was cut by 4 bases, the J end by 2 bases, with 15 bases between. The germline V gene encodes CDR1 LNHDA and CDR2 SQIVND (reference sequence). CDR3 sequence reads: CASSTPSPGAYEQYF. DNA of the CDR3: TGTGCCAGTAGTACCCCATCCCCGGGCGCCTACGAGCAGTACTTC. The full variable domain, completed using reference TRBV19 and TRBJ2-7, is DGGITQSPKYLFRKEGQNVTLSCEQNLNHDAMYWYRQDPGQGLRLIYYSQIVNDFQKGDIAEGYSVSREKKESFPLTVTSAQKNPTAFYLCASSTPSPGAYEQYFGPGTRLTVT.

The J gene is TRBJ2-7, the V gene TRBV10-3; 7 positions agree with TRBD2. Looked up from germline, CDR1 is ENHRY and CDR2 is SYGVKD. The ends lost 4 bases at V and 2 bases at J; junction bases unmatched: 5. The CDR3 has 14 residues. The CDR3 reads CAISVGGGAYEQYF. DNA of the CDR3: TGTGCCATCAGTGTGGGGGGGGGAGCCTACGAGCAGTACTTC.

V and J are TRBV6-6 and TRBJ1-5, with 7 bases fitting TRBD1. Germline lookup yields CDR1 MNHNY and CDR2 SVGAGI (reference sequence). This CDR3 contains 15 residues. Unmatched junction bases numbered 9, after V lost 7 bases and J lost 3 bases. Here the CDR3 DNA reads TGTGCCAGCATCGACAGGGTGGGTCCCAATCAGCCCCAGCATTTT. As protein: CASIDRVGPNQPQHF.

CDR3 DNA: TGCGCCAGCAGCTTGGCCCCAGGCGAACCTAATTCACCCCTCCACTTT. Its protein is CASSLAPGEPNSPLHF. The chain combines TRBV5-1 with TRBJ1-6; D is uncertain. Germline CDR1 and CDR2: SGHRS and YFSETQ. This CDR3 region has 16 residues. V was clipped by 0 bases and J by 6 bases, with 13 bases between them.

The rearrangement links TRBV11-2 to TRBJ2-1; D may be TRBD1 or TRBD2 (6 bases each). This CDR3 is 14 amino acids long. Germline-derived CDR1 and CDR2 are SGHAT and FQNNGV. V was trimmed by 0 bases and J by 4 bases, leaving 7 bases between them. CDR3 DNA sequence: TGTGCCAGCAGCTTAGAAGGGGGGTACAATGAGCAGTTCTTC. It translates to CASSLEGGYNEQFF.

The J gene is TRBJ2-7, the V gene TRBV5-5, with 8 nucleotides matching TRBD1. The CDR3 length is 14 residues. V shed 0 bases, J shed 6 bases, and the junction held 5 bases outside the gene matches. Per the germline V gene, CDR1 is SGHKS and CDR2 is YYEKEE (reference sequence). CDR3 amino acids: CASSLDWTGFEQYF. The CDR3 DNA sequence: TGTGCCAGCAGCTTGGATTGGACAGGGTTCGAGCAGTACTTC.

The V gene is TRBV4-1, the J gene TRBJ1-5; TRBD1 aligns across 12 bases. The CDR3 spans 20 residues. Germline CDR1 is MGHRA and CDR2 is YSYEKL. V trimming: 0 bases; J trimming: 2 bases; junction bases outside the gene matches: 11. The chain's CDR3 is CASSQDWGTGGLIGNQPQHF. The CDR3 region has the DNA TGCGCCAGCAGCCAAGATTGGGGGACAGGGGGCCTAATTGGCAATCAGCCCCAGCATTTT.

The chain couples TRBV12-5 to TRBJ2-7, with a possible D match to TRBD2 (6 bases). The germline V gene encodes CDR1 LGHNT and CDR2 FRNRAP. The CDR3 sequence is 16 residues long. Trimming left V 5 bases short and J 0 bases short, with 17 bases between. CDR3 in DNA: TGTGCTAGTGGTACTGGTGGAGGGGCAACCTCCTACGAGCAGTACTTC. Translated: CASGTGGGATSYEQYF. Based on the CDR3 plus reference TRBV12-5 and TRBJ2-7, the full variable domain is DARVTQTPRHKVTEMGQEVTMRCQPILGHNTVFWYRQTMMQGLELLAYFRNRAPLDDSGMPKDRFSAEMPDATLATLKIQPSEPRDSAVYFCASGTGGGATSYEQYFGPGTRLTVT.

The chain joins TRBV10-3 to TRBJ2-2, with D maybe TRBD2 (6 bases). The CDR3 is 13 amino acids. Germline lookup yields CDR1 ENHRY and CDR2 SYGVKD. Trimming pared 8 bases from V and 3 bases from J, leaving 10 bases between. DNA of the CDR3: TGTGCCATCTGGGCTAGCGACACCGGGGAGCTGTTTTTT. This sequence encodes CAIWASDTGELFF.

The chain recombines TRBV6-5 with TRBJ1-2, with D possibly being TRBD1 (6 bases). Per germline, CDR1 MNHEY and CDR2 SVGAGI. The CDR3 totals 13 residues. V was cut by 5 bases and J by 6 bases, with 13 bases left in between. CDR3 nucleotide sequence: TGTGCCAGCAGTCCCGCCACAGGGAATGGCTACACCTTC. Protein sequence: CASSPATGNGYTF.

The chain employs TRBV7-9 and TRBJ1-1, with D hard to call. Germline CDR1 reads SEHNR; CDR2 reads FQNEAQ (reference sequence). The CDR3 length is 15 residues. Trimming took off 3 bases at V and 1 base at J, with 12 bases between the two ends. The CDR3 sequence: CASSFASLWNTEAFF. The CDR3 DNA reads TGTGCCAGCAGCTTTGCGTCATTGTGGAACACTGAAGCTTTCTTT. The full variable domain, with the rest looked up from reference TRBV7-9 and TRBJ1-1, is DTGVSQNPRHKITKRGQNVTFRCDPISEHNRLYWYRQTLGQGPEFLTYFQNEAQLEKSRLLSDRFSAERPKGSFSTLEIQRTEQGDSAMYLCASSFASLWNTEAFFGQGTRLTVV.